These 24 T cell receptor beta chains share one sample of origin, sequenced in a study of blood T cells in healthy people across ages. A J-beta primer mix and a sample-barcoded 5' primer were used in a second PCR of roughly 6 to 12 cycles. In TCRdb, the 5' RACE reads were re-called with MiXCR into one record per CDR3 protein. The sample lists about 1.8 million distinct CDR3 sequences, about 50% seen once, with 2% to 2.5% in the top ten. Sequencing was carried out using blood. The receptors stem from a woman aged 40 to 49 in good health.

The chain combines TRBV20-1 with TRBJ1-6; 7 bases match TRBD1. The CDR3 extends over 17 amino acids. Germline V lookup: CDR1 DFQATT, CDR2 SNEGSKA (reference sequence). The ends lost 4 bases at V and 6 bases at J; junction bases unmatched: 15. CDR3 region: CSATRDSSISSNSPLHF. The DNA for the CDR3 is TGCAGTGCTACCAGGGACAGTTCCATATCCAGTAATTCACCCCTCCACTTT.

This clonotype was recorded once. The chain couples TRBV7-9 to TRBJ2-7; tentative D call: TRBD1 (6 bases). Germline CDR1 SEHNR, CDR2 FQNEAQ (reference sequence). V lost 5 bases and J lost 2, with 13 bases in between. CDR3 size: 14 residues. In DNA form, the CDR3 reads TGTGCCAGCAGCAGGGACAAGGGCCCCTACGAGCAGTACTTC. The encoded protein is CASSRDKGPYEQYF.

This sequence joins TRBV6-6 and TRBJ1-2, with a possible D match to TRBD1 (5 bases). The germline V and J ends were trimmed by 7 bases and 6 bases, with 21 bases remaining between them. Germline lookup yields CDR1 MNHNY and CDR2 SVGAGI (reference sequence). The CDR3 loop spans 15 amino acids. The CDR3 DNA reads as TGTGCCAGCACTAACCTGTGGGACGAGGAGGATGGCTACACCTTC. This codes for CASTNLWDEEDGYTF.

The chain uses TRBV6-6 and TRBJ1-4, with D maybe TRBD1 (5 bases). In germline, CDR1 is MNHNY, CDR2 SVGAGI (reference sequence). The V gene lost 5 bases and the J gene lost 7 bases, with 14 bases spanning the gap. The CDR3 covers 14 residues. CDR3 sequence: CASSGAPSGEKLFF. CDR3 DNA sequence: TGTGCCAGCAGTGGGGCCCCGAGTGGTGAAAAACTGTTTTTT.

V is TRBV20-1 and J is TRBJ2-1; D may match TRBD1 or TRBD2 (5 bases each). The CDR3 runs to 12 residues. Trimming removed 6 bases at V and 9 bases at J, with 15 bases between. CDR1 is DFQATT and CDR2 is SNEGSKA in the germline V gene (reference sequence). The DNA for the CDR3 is TGCAGTGCGGTGCCGGGGCTCACTGAGCAGTTCTTC. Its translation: CSAVPGLTEQFF.

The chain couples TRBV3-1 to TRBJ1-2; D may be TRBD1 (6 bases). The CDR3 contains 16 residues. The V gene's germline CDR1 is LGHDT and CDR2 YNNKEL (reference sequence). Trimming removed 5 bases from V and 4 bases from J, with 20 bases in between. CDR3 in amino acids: CASSTRQASPRYGYTF. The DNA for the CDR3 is TGTGCCAGCAGCACTCGACAGGCCTCGCCCCGCTATGGCTACACCTTC.

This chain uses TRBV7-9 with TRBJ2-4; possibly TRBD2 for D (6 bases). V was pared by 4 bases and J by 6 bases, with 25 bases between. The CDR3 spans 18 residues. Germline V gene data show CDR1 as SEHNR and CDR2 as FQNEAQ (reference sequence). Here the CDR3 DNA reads TGTGCCAGCAGCTGGCTCATCTCGCGGGACGCCGAAGGAAACATTCAGTACTTC. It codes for CASSWLISRDAEGNIQYF.

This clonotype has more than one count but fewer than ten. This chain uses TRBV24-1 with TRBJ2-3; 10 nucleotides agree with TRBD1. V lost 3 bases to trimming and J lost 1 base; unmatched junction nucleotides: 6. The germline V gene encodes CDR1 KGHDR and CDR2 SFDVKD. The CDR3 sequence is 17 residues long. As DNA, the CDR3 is TGTGCCACCAGTGATCCCCCCGGGACAGGGGGCACAGATACGCAGTATTTT. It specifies CATSDPPGTGGTDTQYF.

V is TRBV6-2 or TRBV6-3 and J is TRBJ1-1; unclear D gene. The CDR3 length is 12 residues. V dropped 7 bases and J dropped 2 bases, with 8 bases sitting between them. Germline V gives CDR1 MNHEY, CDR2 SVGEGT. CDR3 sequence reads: CASNRGNTEAFF. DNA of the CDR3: TGTGCCAGCAACCGGGGAAACACTGAAGCTTTCTTT.

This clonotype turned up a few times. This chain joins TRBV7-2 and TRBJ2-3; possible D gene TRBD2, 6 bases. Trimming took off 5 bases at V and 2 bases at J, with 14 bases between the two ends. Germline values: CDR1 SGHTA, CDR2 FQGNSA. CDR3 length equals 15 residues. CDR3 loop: CASSANRDFTDTQYF. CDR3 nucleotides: TGTGCCAGCAGCGCCAACCGGGACTTCACAGATACGCAGTATTTT.

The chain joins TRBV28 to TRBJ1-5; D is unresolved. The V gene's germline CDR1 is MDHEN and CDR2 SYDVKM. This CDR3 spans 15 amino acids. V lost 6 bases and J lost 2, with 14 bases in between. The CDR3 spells CASSPTWTGNQPQHF. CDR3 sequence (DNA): TGTGCCAGCAGCCCCACGTGGACGGGCAATCAGCCCCAGCATTTT.

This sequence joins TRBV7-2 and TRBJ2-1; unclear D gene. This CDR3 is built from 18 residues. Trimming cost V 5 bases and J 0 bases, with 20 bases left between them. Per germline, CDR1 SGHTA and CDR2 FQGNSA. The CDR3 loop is CASSRNGFRSASYNEQFF. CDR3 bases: TGTGCCAGCAGCCGAAACGGTTTCAGGTCAGCCTCCTACAATGAGCAGTTCTTC.

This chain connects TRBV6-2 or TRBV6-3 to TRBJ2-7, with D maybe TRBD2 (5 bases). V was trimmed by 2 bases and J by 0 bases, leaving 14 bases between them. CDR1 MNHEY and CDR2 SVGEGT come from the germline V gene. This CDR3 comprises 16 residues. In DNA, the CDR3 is TGTGCCAGCAGTTACAACGTGCCGGGATTCTCCTACGAGCAGTACTTC. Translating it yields CASSYNVPGFSYEQYF.

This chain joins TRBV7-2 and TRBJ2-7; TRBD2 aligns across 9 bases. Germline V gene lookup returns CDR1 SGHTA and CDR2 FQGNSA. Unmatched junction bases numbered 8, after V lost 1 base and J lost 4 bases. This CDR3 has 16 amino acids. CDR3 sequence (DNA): TGTGCCAGCAGCTTAGGGCGCGGGGGGGCCAGTTACGAGCAGTACTTC. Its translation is CASSLGRGGASYEQYF.

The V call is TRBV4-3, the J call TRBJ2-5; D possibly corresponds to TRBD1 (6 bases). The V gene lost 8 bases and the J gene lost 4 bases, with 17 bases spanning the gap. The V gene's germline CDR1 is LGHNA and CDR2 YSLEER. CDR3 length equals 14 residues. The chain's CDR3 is CASGPLGAGETQYF. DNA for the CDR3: TGCGCCAGCGGACCGTTGGGGGCCGGAGAGACCCAGTACTTC.

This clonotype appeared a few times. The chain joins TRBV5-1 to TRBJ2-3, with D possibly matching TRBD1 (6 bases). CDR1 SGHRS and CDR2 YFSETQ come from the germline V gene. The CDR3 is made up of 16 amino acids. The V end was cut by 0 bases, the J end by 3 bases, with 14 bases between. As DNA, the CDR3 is TGCGCCAGCAGCTTGGGGGGGCGCGGAGTTACAGATACGCAGTATTTT. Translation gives CASSLGGRGVTDTQYF.

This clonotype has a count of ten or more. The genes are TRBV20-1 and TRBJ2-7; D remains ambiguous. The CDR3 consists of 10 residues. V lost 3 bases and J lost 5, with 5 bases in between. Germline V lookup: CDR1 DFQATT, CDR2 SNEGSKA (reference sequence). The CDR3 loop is CSARSNEQYF. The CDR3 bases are TGCAGTGCTAGGTCGAACGAGCAGTACTTC.

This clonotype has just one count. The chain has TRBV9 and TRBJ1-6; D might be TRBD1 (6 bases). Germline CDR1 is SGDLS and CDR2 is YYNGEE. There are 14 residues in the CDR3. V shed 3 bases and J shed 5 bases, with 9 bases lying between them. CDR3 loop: CASSAGQNNSPLHF. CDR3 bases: TGTGCCAGCAGCGCCGGACAGAATAATTCACCCCTCCACTTT. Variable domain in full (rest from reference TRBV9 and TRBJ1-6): DSGVTQTPKHLITATGQRVTLRCSPRSGDLSVYWYQQSLDQGLQFLIQYYNGEERAKGNILERFSAQQFPDLHSELNLSSLELGDSALYFCASSAGQNNSPLHFGNGTRLTVT.

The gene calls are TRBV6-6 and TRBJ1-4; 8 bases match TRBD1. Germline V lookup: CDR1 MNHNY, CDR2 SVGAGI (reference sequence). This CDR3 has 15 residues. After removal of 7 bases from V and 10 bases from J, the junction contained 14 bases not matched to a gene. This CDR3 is CASTKLRTGRGKLFF. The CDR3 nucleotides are TGTGCCAGCACCAAACTCCGGACAGGGCGAGGAAAACTGTTTTTT.

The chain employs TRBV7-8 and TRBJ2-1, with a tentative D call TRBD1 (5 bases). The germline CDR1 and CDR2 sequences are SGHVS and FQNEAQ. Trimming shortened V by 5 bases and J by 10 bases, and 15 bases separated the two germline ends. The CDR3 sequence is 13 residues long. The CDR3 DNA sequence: TGTGCCAGCAGCAGACTCGTGGCAGGGGAGCAGTTCTTC. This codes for CASSRLVAGEQFF.

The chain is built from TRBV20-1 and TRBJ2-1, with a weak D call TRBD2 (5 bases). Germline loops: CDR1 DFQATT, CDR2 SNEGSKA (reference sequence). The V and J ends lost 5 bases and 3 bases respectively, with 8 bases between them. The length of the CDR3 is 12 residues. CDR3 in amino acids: CSAHRDYNEQFF. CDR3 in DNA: TGCAGTGCTCACCGGGACTACAATGAGCAGTTCTTC.

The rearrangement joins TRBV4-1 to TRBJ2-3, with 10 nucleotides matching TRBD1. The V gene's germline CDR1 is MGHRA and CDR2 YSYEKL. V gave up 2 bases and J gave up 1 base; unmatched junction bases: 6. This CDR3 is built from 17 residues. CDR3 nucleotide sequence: TGCGCCAGCAGCCAAAAGGCGGGGACAGGGGGCACAGATACGCAGTATTTT. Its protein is CASSQKAGTGGTDTQYF.

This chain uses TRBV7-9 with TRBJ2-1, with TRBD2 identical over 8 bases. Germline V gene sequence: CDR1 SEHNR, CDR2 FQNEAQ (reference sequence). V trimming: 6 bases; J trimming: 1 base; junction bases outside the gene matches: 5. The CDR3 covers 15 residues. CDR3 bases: TGTGCCAGCAGGGATAGCGGGATTTCCTACAATGAGCAGTTCTTC. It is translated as CASRDSGISYNEQFF. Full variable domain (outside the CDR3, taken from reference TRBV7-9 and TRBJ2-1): DTGVSQNPRHKITKRGQNVTFRCDPISEHNRLYWYRQTLGQGPEFLTYFQNEAQLEKSRLLSDRFSAERPKGSFSTLEIQRTEQGDSAMYLCASRDSGISYNEQFFGPGTRLTVL.

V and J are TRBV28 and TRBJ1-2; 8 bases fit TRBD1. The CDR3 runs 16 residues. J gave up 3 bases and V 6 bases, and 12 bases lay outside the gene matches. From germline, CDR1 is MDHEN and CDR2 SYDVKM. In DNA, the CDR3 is TGTGCCAGCAGGACACAGGACAGGGCTGAAGACTATGGCTACACCTTC. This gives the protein CASRTQDRAEDYGYTF.